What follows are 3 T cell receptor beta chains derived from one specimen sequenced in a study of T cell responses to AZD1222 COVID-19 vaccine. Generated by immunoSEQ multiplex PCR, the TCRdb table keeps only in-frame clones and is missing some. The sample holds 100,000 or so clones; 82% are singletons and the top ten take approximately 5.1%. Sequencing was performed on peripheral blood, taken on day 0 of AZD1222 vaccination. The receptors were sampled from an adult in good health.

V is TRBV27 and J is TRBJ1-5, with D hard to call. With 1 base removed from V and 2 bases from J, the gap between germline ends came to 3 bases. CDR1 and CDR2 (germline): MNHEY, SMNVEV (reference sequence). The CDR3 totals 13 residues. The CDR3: CASSLLGNQPQHF. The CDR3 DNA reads TGTGCCAGCAGTTTATTGGGCAATCAGCCCCAGCATTTT.

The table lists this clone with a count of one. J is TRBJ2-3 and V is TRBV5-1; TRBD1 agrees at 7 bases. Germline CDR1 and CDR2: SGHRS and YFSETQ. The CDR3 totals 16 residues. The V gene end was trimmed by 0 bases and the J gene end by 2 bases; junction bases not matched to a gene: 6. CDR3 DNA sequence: TGCGCCAGCAGCTTGGTCGGGGACAGAACCACAGATACGCAGTATTTT. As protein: CASSLVGDRTTDTQYF.

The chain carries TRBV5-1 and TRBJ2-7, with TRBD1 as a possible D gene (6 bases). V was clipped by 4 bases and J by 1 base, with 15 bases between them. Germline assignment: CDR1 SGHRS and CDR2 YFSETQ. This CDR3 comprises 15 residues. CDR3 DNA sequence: TGCGCCAGCAGCCTCCTTACAGGGACGTCCTACGAGCAGTACTTC. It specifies CASSLLTGTSYEQYF.